These 8 T cell receptor beta chains were all obtained from the same sample, sequenced in a study of identical twins. TCRdb reprocessed the 5' RACE reads with MiXCR, giving one entry per CDR3 protein. Of 500,000 to 600,000 distinct CDR3 sequences listed, 22% were seen once; the top ten hold roughly 0.91%. The sample also formed part of further work on T cells expressing NK-cell markers.

The sample was CD4+ T cells sorted from blood. These receptors were taken from a woman younger than 35 in good health.

The chain is built from TRBV5-1 and TRBJ2-3; D remains unclear. V was clipped by 3 bases and J by 2 bases, with 7 bases between them. The germline V gene encodes CDR1 SGHRS and CDR2 YFSETQ. CDR3 length: 13 residues. The CDR3 loop is CASSYGTTDTQYF. CDR3 sequence (DNA): TGCGCCAGCAGCTATGGAACCACAGATACGCAGTATTTT. The variable domain in full, completed from reference TRBV5-1 and TRBJ2-3, reads KAGVTQTPRYLIKTRGQQVTLSCSPISGHRSVSWYQQTPGQGLQFLFEYFSETQRNKGNFPGRFSGRQFSNSRSEMNVSTLELGDSALYLCASSYGTTDTQYFGPGTRLTVL.

The chain uses TRBV7-2 and TRBJ2-7, with TRBD2 as a possible D gene (5 bases). Germline lookup yields CDR1 SGHTA and CDR2 FQGNSA. The length of the CDR3 is 13 residues. V lost 5 bases and J 4 bases, leaving 12 bases between the germline ends. CDR3 coding DNA: TGTGCCAGCAGCCCAGGAAGGGAGTACGAGCAGTACTTC. Protein sequence: CASSPGREYEQYF.

The chain employs TRBV12-5 and TRBJ1-5, with D possibly TRBD1 on 6 matching bases. Trimming removed 0 bases at V and 11 bases at J, with 20 bases between. CDR3 length equals 16 residues. The germline gives CDR1 LGHNT, CDR2 FRNRAP. Here the CDR3 reads CASGLVEGTIRDAQHF. Here the CDR3 DNA reads TGTGCTAGTGGTTTGGTAGAGGGGACAATTCGGGACGCCCAGCATTTT.

This clonotype was found many times. CDR3 protein: CSVEGAGGRSTDTQYF. The CDR3 DNA reads TGCAGCGTTGAAGGAGCGGGAGGGAGGAGCACAGATACGCAGTATTTT. The chain carries TRBV29-1 and TRBJ2-3, with 10 bases aligning to TRBD2. Germline assignment: CDR1 SQVTM and CDR2 ANQGSEA. The ends lost 1 base at V and 0 bases at J; junction bases unmatched: 4. CDR3 length equals 16 residues.

J is TRBJ1-1 and V is TRBV20-1; D gene unclear. Deletions cut 6 bases from V and 0 bases from J, with 11 bases between. CDR1 and CDR2 from the germline V gene are DFQATT and SNEGSKA (reference sequence). This CDR3 comprises 13 residues. The DNA for the CDR3 is TGCAGTGCCATAGGGTACTTGAACACTGAAGCTTTCTTT. It is translated as CSAIGYLNTEAFF.

In this sample, this clonotype turned up a few times. The rearrangement links TRBV20-1 to TRBJ2-7; tentatively, D is TRBD1 or TRBD2 (5 bases each). CDR3 size: 12 residues. Germline V gene lookup returns CDR1 DFQATT and CDR2 SNEGSKA (reference sequence). The ends were cut back, 6 bases at V and 2 bases at J, with 11 bases in the middle. The chain's CDR3 is CSAWDRAYEQYF. CDR3 DNA sequence: TGCAGTGCCTGGGACCGAGCCTACGAGCAGTACTTC.

J is TRBJ2-3 and V is TRBV18; D unresolved. Germline values: CDR1 KGHSH, CDR2 LQKENI. This CDR3 has 13 amino acids. With 2 bases removed from V and 6 bases from J, the gap between germline ends came to 9 bases. The CDR3 here is CASSPAQEDTQYF. Written as DNA, the CDR3 is TGTGCCAGCTCACCAGCTCAGGAGGATACGCAGTATTTT. Filled out from reference TRBV18 and TRBJ2-3, the complete variable domain reads NAGVMQNPRHLVRRRGQEARLRCSPMKGHSHVYWYRQLPEEGLKFMVYLQKENIIDESGMPKERFSAEFPKEGPSILRIQQVVRGDSAAYFCASSPAQEDTQYFGPGTRLTVL.

The chain has TRBV5-5 and TRBJ2-1; TRBD2 matches at 11 bases. Germline assignment: CDR1 SGHKS and CDR2 YYEKEE (reference sequence). The CDR3 consists of 18 residues. V was clipped by 3 bases and J by 0 bases; unmatched bases: 8. CDR3 amino acids: CASSSLAGARSSYNEQFF. CDR3 DNA sequence: TGTGCCAGCAGCTCACTAGCGGGGGCCCGGAGCTCCTACAATGAGCAGTTCTTC.